The present T cell receptor (beta chain) was sequenced within a study of identifying expanded T cells in peripheral blood. Healthy donors had no documented immune events, such as infections, while sampled. This CDR3 has 15 residues. V shed 2 bases and J 4 bases; nucleotides not matched to a gene: 4. Germline-derived CDR1 and CDR2 are SGHDT and YYEEEE. Findings and caveats of the study: Technical replicates showed roughly 1.2 changed clones; approximately 2 weeks about 16.4; four weeks 19. Variance in clone template counts between approximately two-week samples significantly increased with total template count across all healthy donors.

In the case of this clone: Its target is not known.

The table came from immunoSEQ multiplex PCR; TCRdb's copy has only in-frame clones and leaves some out. The table shows more than 45,000 clones, with approximately 83% occurring only once. What was sequenced was blood. V and J are TRBV5-6 and TRBJ2-1; TRBD2 aligns across 9 bases. This clonotype originated in a person aged 18-69 years in good health. CDR3 sequence (DNA): TGTGCCAGCAGCTTAGGGCTAGCGGGGTACAATGAGCAGTTCTTC. Translation: CASSLGLAGYNEQFF.